This T cell receptor beta chain originates from a study of monozygotic twins with inflammatory bowel disease. Overall study findings and caveats: Clonotype overlap with others was lower in IBD patients than in healthy twins, a difference that was greatest with disease activity.

The V gene's germline CDR1 is MDHEN and CDR2 SYDVKM. This CDR3 spans 16 amino acids. Every TCR library used about 3,700 ng of total RNA. The study subjected TCRalpha and TCRbeta cDNA to two nested PCRs of around 15 and 9 cycles. For each CDR3 protein, TCRdb gives one entry from its re-call of the 5' RACE reads, without DNA. This sample contains just over 300,000 distinct CDR3 sequences. Comment on this clonotype: The antigen is unknown.

What was sequenced was blood. This chain uses TRBV28 with TRBJ2-7; TCRdb returns TRBD1, unconfirmable since there is no DNA. The sequence was collected from a human donor with ulcerative colitis or Crohn's disease, or a healthy co-twin of an affected twin (not recorded which). CDR3 in amino acids: CASSSIGTGTPYEQYF.